Below are 27 T cell receptor beta chains sequenced from a single sample in a study of T cells in Graves' hyperthyroidism and ophthalmopathy. TCR beta CDR3 sequences were amplified from RNA transcripts. The HTBI set primed first-round TCR CDR3 RT-PCR. TCRdb analysed the multiplex PCR reads with MiXCR anew, one entry per CDR3 protein. The table includes around 340,000 distinct CDR3 sequences, about 18% detected once. The material sequenced was blood. The receptors come from a woman aged 30 to 39 with Graves' hyperthyroidism that later progressed to Graves' ophthalmopathy.

Points on this clonotype: One end of the junction does not line up with germline, which may come from a read error. The rearrangement uses TRBV28 and TRBJ1-4; no firm D call. The CDR3 is 14 residues long. Germline CDR1 is MDHEN and CDR2 is SYDVKM. CDR3 loop: CASLESATSEKLFF. DNA of the CDR3: TGTGCCAGCCTGGAGTCAGCAACTAGTGAAAAACTGTTTTTT. The entire variable domain, with the rest obtained from reference TRBV28 and TRBJ1-4, is as follows: DVKVTQSSRYLVKRTGEKVFLECVQDMDHENMFWYRQDPGLGLRLIYFSYDVKMKEKGDIPEGYSVSREKKERFSLILESASTNQTSMYLCASLESATSEKLFFGSGTQLSVL.

The CDR3 DNA follows: TGCGCCAGCAGCTTGGAGGCCAGGGCAGGTGCTGGCTACACCTTC. Translated, it gives CASSLEARAGAGYTF. The rearrangement links TRBV5-1 to TRBJ1-2, with D maybe TRBD1 (5 bases). CDR1 SGHRS and CDR2 YFSETQ come from the germline V gene. Trimming left V 0 bases short and J 7 bases short, with 16 bases between. This CDR3 is built from 15 residues.

This clonotype was detected many times. V is TRBV7-8 and J is TRBJ2-7; 10 bases match TRBD2. The CDR3 totals 16 residues. Germline-derived CDR1 and CDR2 are SGHVS and FQNEAQ. With 5 bases clipped from V and 0 bases from J, the junction kept 7 bases outside the gene matches. The CDR3 spells CASSPQLAGSSYEQYF. As DNA, the CDR3 is TGTGCCAGCAGCCCCCAACTAGCGGGGAGCTCCTACGAGCAGTACTTC.

This clonotype was observed many times. The chain joins TRBV12-3 or TRBV12-4 to TRBJ2-5, with D uncertain. CDR3 length: 15 amino acids. Trimming shortened V by 4 bases and J by 0 bases, and 12 bases separated the two germline ends. In nucleotides, the CDR3 is TGTGCCAGCAGTTCCCCGACCGGGTACCAAGAGACCCAGTACTTC. Its translation: CASSSPTGYQETQYF.

At least ten counts were recorded for this clonotype. V usage is TRBV5-6 and J usage is TRBJ2-7; 8 bases are a match to TRBD1. The V segment lost 4 bases and the J segment 2 bases; nucleotides outside the gene matches: 2. The CDR3 spans 13 residues. Germline assignment: CDR1 SGHDT and CDR2 YYEEEE. Written as DNA, the CDR3 is TGTGCCAGCAGCGAGGGACAGGCCTACGAGCAGTACTTC. Its protein is CASSEGQAYEQYF. The variable domain in full, with the rest retrieved from reference TRBV5-6 and TRBJ2-7, is DAGVTQSPTHLIKTRGQQVTLRCSPKSGHDTVSWYQQALGQGPQFIFQYYEEEERQRGNFPDRFSGHQFPNYSSELNVNALLLGDSALYLCASSEGQAYEQYFGPGTRLTVT.

In the case of this clonotype: Just one base apart from a much larger clone, this may be a read error. V is TRBV20-1 and J is TRBJ2-7, with D unresolved. The germline V and J ends were trimmed by 1 base and 6 bases, with 16 bases remaining between them. Germline V gene sequence: CDR1 DFQATT, CDR2 SNEGSKA (reference sequence). CDR3 size: 14 residues. The CDR3: CSARASSLVGEQYF. As DNA, the CDR3 is TGCAGTGCTAGAGCAAGCTCCCTCGTGGGCGAGCAGTACTTC.

The J gene is TRBJ2-1, the V gene TRBV3-1; 8 positions agree with TRBD1. This CDR3 has 15 amino acids. The germline gives CDR1 LGHDT, CDR2 YNNKEL (reference sequence). V shed 6 bases, J shed 7 bases, and the junction held 11 bases outside the gene matches. In DNA, the CDR3 is TGTGCCAGCAGTAGGGACAGGTTCACTGGTAATGAGCAGTTCTTC. It codes for CASSRDRFTGNEQFF.

The sample holds many counts of this clonotype. This chain joins TRBV27 and TRBJ1-6, with D perhaps matching TRBD1 (5 bases). The length of the CDR3 is 15 residues. Trimming took 2 bases from V and 10 from J, leaving 15 bases between them. Per the germline V gene, CDR1 is MNHEY and CDR2 is SMNVEV (reference sequence). The CDR3 spells CASSLGDRRGSPLHF. The CDR3 DNA follows: TGTGCCAGCAGTTTAGGTGACAGACGAGGATCACCCCTCCACTTT.

This clonotype was counted at least ten times. The chain links TRBV10-3 to TRBJ2-2, with a weak D call TRBD2 (6 bases). Per germline, CDR1 ENHRY and CDR2 SYGVKD. V gave up 3 bases and J gave up 3 bases, with 11 bases separating them. The CDR3 contains 15 residues. CDR3: CAISDEGRHTGELFF. The CDR3 DNA follows: TGTGCCATCAGTGACGAGGGGAGGCACACCGGGGAGCTGTTTTTT.

The chain links TRBV4-2 to TRBJ2-1, with TRBD2 identical over 8 bases. Trimming cost V 0 bases and J 4 bases; bases outside gene matches: 11. The germline V gene has CDR1 LGHNA and CDR2 YNFKEQ. The CDR3 contains 18 residues. The CDR3 reads CASSQDGLRAGVYNEQFF. The CDR3, as DNA: TGTGCCAGCAGCCAAGATGGGCTACGAGCGGGAGTGTACAATGAGCAGTTCTTC.

This clonotype was counted ten times or more. The chain is built from TRBV5-1 and TRBJ2-3; 7 bases align to TRBD1. J lost 5 bases, V lost 4 bases, and 7 bases had no gene match. CDR3 length: 14 amino acids. Germline V gene sequence: CDR1 SGHRS, CDR2 YFSETQ. The CDR3 protein is CASSATGKGDTQYF. The CDR3 nucleotides read TGCGCCAGCAGCGCGACAGGGAAGGGAGATACGCAGTATTTT.

This rearrangement joins TRBV28 to TRBJ2-3; 11 bases map to TRBD2. The CDR3 covers 17 residues. The V gene end was trimmed by 8 bases and the J gene end by 2 bases; junction bases not matched to a gene: 12. The germline CDR1 and CDR2 sequences are MDHEN and SYDVKM. The CDR3: CASGTGTSGELTDTQYF. CDR3 coding DNA: TGTGCCAGCGGAACCGGGACTAGCGGAGAGCTCACAGATACGCAGTATTTT. The full variable domain, its missing parts supplied by reference TRBV28 and TRBJ2-3, is DVKVTQSSRYLVKRTGEKVFLECVQDMDHENMFWYRQDPGLGLRLIYFSYDVKMKEKGDIPEGYSVSREKKERFSLILESASTNQTSMYLCASGTGTSGELTDTQYFGPGTRLTVL.

At least ten counts were recorded for this clonotype. V and J are TRBV11-1 and TRBJ2-7; D gene unclear. V lost 6 bases, J lost 6 bases, and 21 bases lay in between. In germline, CDR1 is SGHAT, CDR2 FQDESV (reference sequence). The CDR3 has 15 residues. CDR3 coding DNA: TGTGCCAGCAGATCCAGTGGGCTAGGGTTCGGCGAGCAGTACTTC. It specifies CASRSSGLGFGEQYF.

Only a few counts were recorded for this clonotype. The CDR3 region has the DNA TGTGCCACCACAGGGATCTCTGGGGCCAACGTCCTGACTTTC. This gives the protein CATTGISGANVLTF. V gene TRBV10-3 combines with J gene TRBJ2-6; weak D call: TRBD1 (6 bases). CDR3 length: 14 amino acids. Germline V lookup: CDR1 ENHRY, CDR2 SYGVKD. The ends were cut back, 10 bases at V and 0 bases at J, with 10 bases in the middle.

This clonotype was counted many times. This chain connects TRBV28 to TRBJ1-5, with D perhaps matching TRBD1 (5 bases). The CDR3 is 14 residues long. Deletions cut 1 base from V and 6 bases from J, with 10 bases between. Germline V CDR1 and CDR2: MDHEN, SYDVKM. DNA for the CDR3: TGTGCCAGCAGTTTATCCCCGGGGGTTCAGCCCCAGCATTTT. As protein: CASSLSPGVQPQHF.

This chain uses TRBV3-1 with TRBJ1-1, with 8 bases fitting TRBD1. This CDR3 spans 13 amino acids. V trimming: 3 bases; J trimming: 7 bases; junction bases outside the gene matches: 4. The germline V gene has CDR1 LGHDT and CDR2 YNNKEL (reference sequence). The CDR3 DNA reads TGTGCCAGCAGCCAGGGCGGACAGGGTGAAGCTTTCTTT. This gives the protein CASSQGGQGEAFF.

J is TRBJ1-3 and V is TRBV12-3 or TRBV12-4, with unresolved D. The CDR3 loop spans 11 amino acids. V dropped 2 bases and J dropped 9 bases, with 5 bases sitting between them. The CDR3 is CASSLMRTIYF. The CDR3 DNA reads as TGTGCCAGCAGTTTAATGCGCACCATATATTTT.

This clonotype was seen many times. J is TRBJ2-7 and V is TRBV3-1, with D hard to call. This CDR3 is built from 13 residues. Germline V gene sequence: CDR1 LGHDT, CDR2 YNNKEL (reference sequence). Deletions cut 2 bases from V and 0 bases from J, with 5 bases between. In DNA, the CDR3 is TGTGCCAGCAGCCAACATGGCTCCTACGAGCAGTACTTC. Translated, it gives CASSQHGSYEQYF.

This clonotype was seen only a few times. The chain combines TRBV11-3 with TRBJ1-1; D is unresolved. Germline V gene data show CDR1 as SGHNT and CDR2 as YENEEA. This CDR3 region has 13 residues. V lost 0 bases, J lost 4 bases, and 6 bases lay in between. The CDR3 DNA reads TGTGCCAGCAGCTTAGAGGACGGCACTGAAGCTTTCTTT. Protein sequence: CASSLEDGTEAFF.

This clonotype was counted at least ten times. The chain couples TRBV2 to TRBJ1-2; D call uncertain. This CDR3 spans 12 amino acids. CDR1 and CDR2 from the germline V gene are SNHLY and FYNNEI. Trimming cost V 3 bases and J 11 bases, with 13 bases left between them. The CDR3 region is CASSDSLWGYTF. CDR3 DNA: TGTGCCAGCAGTGATTCCTTGTGGGGATACACCTTC.

This clonotype has a handful of counts. The chain recombines TRBV20-1 with TRBJ2-1; 11 bases are a match to TRBD2. Germline CDR1 is DFQATT and CDR2 is SNEGSKA (reference sequence). V was clipped by 6 bases and J by 4 bases; unmatched bases: 8. The CDR3 is 15 residues long. CDR3 nucleotides: TGCAGTGCGCCTAAGACTAGCGGGATTTACAATGAGCAGTTCTTC. Its protein is CSAPKTSGIYNEQFF.

This clonotype was found many times. This sequence joins TRBV10-2 and TRBJ1-4; D gene uncertain. The CDR3 runs 16 residues. Germline V lookup: CDR1 WSHSY, CDR2 SAAADI. V lost 5 bases and J 8 bases, leaving 21 bases between the germline ends. In DNA, the CDR3 is TGCGCCAGCAGTTACCTCGGGCCTTACCGCAGGGAAAAACTGTTTTTT. Its translation: CASSYLGPYRREKLFF.

V usage is TRBV7-9 and J usage is TRBJ1-2; possible D gene TRBD1, 5 bases. The CDR3 extends over 16 amino acids. Germline values: CDR1 SEHNR, CDR2 FQNEAQ (reference sequence). V lost 7 bases to trimming and J lost 0 bases, with 18 bases between them. The CDR3 reads CASIPLLGATNYGYTF. Written as DNA, the CDR3 is TGTGCCAGCATCCCATTGCTAGGGGCAACTAACTATGGCTACACCTTC.

There are many counts of this clonotype. The chain joins TRBV12-3 or TRBV12-4 to TRBJ1-2; 7 nucleotides align to TRBD1. The V segment lost 4 bases and the J segment 4 bases; nucleotides outside the gene matches: 12. This CDR3 spans 16 amino acids. The CDR3 loop is CASSSPGLRDSYGYTF. Written as DNA, the CDR3 is TGTGCCAGCAGTTCCCCGGGACTGCGGGACAGCTATGGCTACACCTTC.

This clonotype was observed at least ten times. The chain employs TRBV18 and TRBJ2-7; 8 bases agree with TRBD1. The germline gives CDR1 KGHSH, CDR2 LQKENI. This CDR3 spans 14 amino acids. J lost 6 bases, V lost 1 base, and 5 bases had no gene match. The CDR3 DNA reads as TGTGCCAGCTCACCACGGCAGGGGGCTTCCGAGCAGTACTTC. Its translation: CASSPRQGASEQYF.

Points on this clonotype: A much larger clone differs from this one at a single base, so this may be a read error. V is TRBV11-2 and J is TRBJ2-1; D possibly matches TRBD1 or TRBD2 (6 bases each). This CDR3 has 15 amino acids. CDR1 SGHAT and CDR2 FQNNGV come from the germline V gene. This CDR3 is CANSLVRGAFNEQFF. In DNA form, the CDR3 reads TGTGCCAACAGCTTAGTGAGGGGGGCCTTCAATGAGCAGTTCTTC.

Many counts were recorded for this clonotype. The chain carries TRBV28 and TRBJ1-5; the match to TRBD1 covers 8 bases. V gave up 6 bases and J gave up 7 bases; unmatched junction bases: 5. Germline CDR1 and CDR2: MDHEN and SYDVKM. This CDR3 is 13 amino acids long. The CDR3 DNA is TGTGCCAGCAGCCAACAGGGGGTCCAGCCCCAGCATTTT. This translates into CASSQQGVQPQHF.